Below are 10 T cell receptor beta chains sequenced from a single sample in a study of CD8+ T cells in alopecia areata. This sample's treatment: oral pan-JAK inhibitor, 5-10 mg twice daily. Extracted from the samples, RNA was reverse transcribed into cDNA to serve as the sequencing template. Method: immunoSEQ multiplex PCR; TCRdb's copy keeps in-frame clones and lacks some. The top ten clones hold less than 0.8% of a sample with about 190,000 clones, 50% to 60% of them seen once. The sequenced sample was CD4+ T cells sorted from blood, obtained at week 4, from a patient treated with tofacitinib. The receptors originated from a human donor with alopecia areata.

The J gene is TRBJ2-5, the V gene TRBV4-1; the match to TRBD2 covers 11 bases. The junction had 12 bases not matched to a gene; V was cut back by 4 bases and J by 8 bases. The germline V gene has CDR1 MGHRA and CDR2 YSYEKL. The CDR3 runs 16 residues. The CDR3 nucleotides are TGCGCCAGCAGCCTCGGGACTAGCGGTCCGTATGGAACCCAGTACTTC. Its protein product is CASSLGTSGPYGTQYF.

V gene TRBV30 combines with J gene TRBJ2-1; maybe TRBD2 (6 bases). The CDR3 has 14 amino acids. Germline loops: CDR1 GTSNPN, CDR2 SVGIG (reference sequence). Between the trimmed V and J ends, which lost 1 base and 1 base, there was a span of 8 bases. CDR3 in DNA: TGTGCCTGGAGTGGTGGGACTTCCTACAATGAGCAGTTCTTC. This codes for CAWSGGTSYNEQFF. The complete variable domain, with remaining parts taken from reference TRBV30 and TRBJ2-1, reads SQTIHQWPATLVQPVGSPLSLECTVEGTSNPNLYWYRQAAGRGLQLLFYSVGIGQISSEVPQNLSASRPQDRQFILSSKKLLLSDSGFYLCAWSGGTSYNEQFFGPGTRLTVL.

The V and J genes are TRBV30 and TRBJ1-2; tentatively, D is TRBD1 (5 bases). The CDR3 length is 13 residues. Germline V lookup: CDR1 GTSNPN, CDR2 SVGIG (reference sequence). The V end was cut by 7 bases, the J end by 0 bases, with 12 bases between. As DNA, the CDR3 is TGTGCCTCGCAGGGTTCGGCTAACTATGGCTACACCTTC. Protein sequence: CASQGSANYGYTF. Full variable domain (outside the CDR3, taken from reference TRBV30 and TRBJ1-2): SQTIHQWPATLVQPVGSPLSLECTVEGTSNPNLYWYRQAAGRGLQLLFYSVGIGQISSEVPQNLSASRPQDRQFILSSKKLLLSDSGFYLCASQGSANYGYTFGSGTRLTVV.

The sample holds a few counts of this clone. The chain joins TRBV29-1 to TRBJ1-4, with TRBD1 as a possible D gene (6 bases). Germline CDR1 SQVTM, CDR2 ANQGSEA. The CDR3 loop spans 14 amino acids. V was shortened by 5 bases and J by 4 bases, with 14 bases between the two germline ends. CDR3: CSVSGGLGNEKLFF. The CDR3 nucleotides read TGCAGCGTTTCGGGGGGCTTAGGTAATGAAAAACTGTTTTTT.

The chain carries TRBV29-1 and TRBJ2-7, with 7 bases aligning to TRBD1. Germline V gives CDR1 SQVTM, CDR2 ANQGSEA. The CDR3 extends over 11 amino acids. The junction had 4 bases not matched to a gene; V was cut back by 5 bases and J by 6 bases. The CDR3 region has the DNA TGCAGCGTTAACCCAGGGGGCGAGCAGTACTTC. Translation gives CSVNPGGEQYF.

This clone was seen a few times. The rearrangement uses TRBV29-1 and TRBJ2-7, with D perhaps given as TRBD1 or TRBD2 (6 bases each). Trimming took 3 bases from V and 4 from J, leaving 13 bases between them. Germline lookup yields CDR1 SQVTM and CDR2 ANQGSEA. CDR3 size: 13 residues. The CDR3 DNA is TGCAGCGTTGAGGGGGGCGGGAAATACGAGCAGTACTTC. It codes for CSVEGGGKYEQYF.

This chain connects TRBV18 to TRBJ1-5; no reliable D call. The V and J ends lost 2 bases and 7 bases respectively, with 9 bases between them. The CDR3 contains 13 residues. Per the germline V gene, CDR1 is KGHSH and CDR2 is LQKENI. The CDR3 loop is CASSPAEGQPQHF. The CDR3 DNA is TGTGCCAGCTCACCAGCCGAGGGACAGCCCCAGCATTTT.

V usage is TRBV27 and J usage is TRBJ2-5, with no clear D. This CDR3 has 15 amino acids. In germline, CDR1 is MNHEY, CDR2 SMNVEV (reference sequence). V lost 5 bases and J 5 bases, leaving 18 bases between the germline ends. The CDR3 loop is CASSRGPTIRETQYF. CDR3 nucleotide sequence: TGTGCCAGCAGTCGCGGACCCACAATTCGGGAGACCCAGTACTTC.

The V and J genes are TRBV27 and TRBJ1-3; D possibly corresponds to TRBD1 (6 bases). Germline V lookup: CDR1 MNHEY, CDR2 SMNVEV (reference sequence). The CDR3 is 14 amino acids. Trimming stripped 6 bases from V and 2 bases from J, with 11 bases between. CDR3: CASSRGQPGNTIYF. The CDR3 DNA reads as TGTGCCAGCAGCCGAGGACAGCCTGGAAACACCATATATTTT.

The chain has TRBV4-3 and TRBJ2-1, with TRBD1 matching over 12 bases. CDR1 and CDR2 (germline): LGHNA, YSLEER. V gave up 0 bases and J gave up 8 bases; unmatched junction bases: 11. The CDR3 extends over 18 amino acids. CDR3: CASSQDPLRGQGAHEQFF. CDR3 coding DNA: TGCGCCAGCAGCCAAGATCCCCTGAGGGGACAGGGGGCTCATGAGCAGTTCTTC.